What follows are 31 T cell receptor beta chains derived from one specimen sequenced in a study of blood T cell repertoires in COVID-19. Some clones are missing from TCRdb's copy, which holds only in-frame ones; the method was immunoSEQ multiplex PCR. The repertoire holds about 84,000 clones, 80% to 90% seen once, with 39% in the top ten. Sequenced input: peripheral blood. The origin of the receptors is an elderly man with active or convalescent COVID-19.

This clone was counted only a few times. The chain uses TRBV11-2 and TRBJ2-1; possibly TRBD1 for D (5 bases). V was cut by 2 bases and J by 7 bases, with 12 bases left in between. Looked up from germline, CDR1 is SGHAT and CDR2 is FQNNGV. The CDR3 has 14 residues. The CDR3 protein is CASSLFLQGNEQFF. CDR3 bases: TGTGCCAGCAGCTTATTCCTCCAGGGTAATGAGCAGTTCTTC.

The CDR3 sequence is CATSRGERGSTDTQYF. CDR3 nucleotide sequence: TGTGCCACCAGCAGAGGGGAGCGGGGGAGCACAGATACGCAGTATTTT. The genes are TRBV15 and TRBJ2-3; 8 bases line up with TRBD2. Trimming cost V 1 base and J 0 bases; bases outside gene matches: 3. The CDR3 consists of 16 residues. CDR1 is LNHNV and CDR2 is YYDKDF in the germline V gene (reference sequence).

The rearrangement uses TRBV3-1 (or the pseudogene TRBV3-2) and TRBJ1-3; 7 nucleotides align to TRBD1. The ends lost 4 bases at V and 0 bases at J; junction bases unmatched: 6. In germline, CDR1 is LGHDT, CDR2 YNNKEL (reference sequence). The CDR3 runs 16 residues. The CDR3 DNA follows: TGTGCCAGCAGCCCGCACCGGGACAGCTCTGGAAACACCATATATTTT. The encoded protein is CASSPHRDSSGNTIYF.

The rearrangement joins TRBV18 to TRBJ1-1, with 7 positions matching TRBD1. This CDR3 is built from 13 residues. Germline CDR1 reads KGHSH; CDR2 reads LQKENI. With 6 bases clipped from V and 11 bases from J, the junction kept 12 bases outside the gene matches. CDR3 sequence: CASSSGTVDLAFF. Here the CDR3 DNA reads TGTGCCAGCTCGTCGGGGACAGTTGATTTGGCTTTCTTT.

The chain carries TRBV5-1 and TRBJ2-1; TRBD1 agrees at 8 bases. V gave up 1 base and J gave up 12 bases; unmatched junction bases: 6. In germline, CDR1 is SGHRS, CDR2 YFSETQ. This CDR3 is 13 amino acids long. CDR3 DNA: TGCGCCAGCAGCTTGACGCTAGACAGGGGGCAGTTCTTC. Amino acid sequence: CASSLTLDRGQFF.

DNA of the CDR3: TGCAGCGTTGAAGAGGGGGGGGCGGACACTGAAGCTTTCTTT. It encodes CSVEEGGADTEAFF. The rearrangement joins TRBV29-1 to TRBJ1-1; possibly TRBD1 for D (6 bases). Germline CDR1 reads SQVTM; CDR2 reads ANQGSEA. This CDR3 region has 14 residues. The V gene lost 0 bases and the J gene lost 3 bases, with 11 bases spanning the gap.

The CDR3 reads CASSLMGQGYTEAFF. In nucleotides, the CDR3 is TGTGCCAGCAGTTTAATGGGACAGGGGTACACTGAAGCTTTCTTT. The chain is built from TRBV27 and TRBJ1-1; 10 nucleotides agree with TRBD1. V lost 2 bases, J lost 3 bases, and 3 bases stayed unmatched. The CDR3 totals 15 residues. Germline CDR1 is MNHEY and CDR2 is SMNVEV (reference sequence).

This chain joins TRBV5-8 and TRBJ1-4; D is perhaps TRBD1 (6 bases). V gave up 4 bases and J gave up 3 bases, with 16 bases separating them. The CDR3 runs 16 residues. Per germline, CDR1 SGHTS and CDR2 YDEGEE. Here the CDR3 reads CASSIRGYRANEKLFF. DNA of the CDR3: TGTGCCAGCAGCATCAGGGGCTATAGGGCTAATGAAAAACTGTTTTTT.

The V call is TRBV5-1, the J call TRBJ2-5; 7 positions match TRBD1. This CDR3 has 13 residues. J was trimmed by 1 base and V by 3 bases; bases with no gene match: 0. The germline V gene encodes CDR1 SGHRS and CDR2 YFSETQ. The CDR3 DNA reads TGCGCCAGCAGCTGGGACAGCCAAGAGACCCAGTACTTC. It is translated as CASSWDSQETQYF.

The chain has TRBV6-5 and TRBJ1-2, with unresolved D. Trimming removed 2 bases at V and 8 bases at J, with 21 bases between. CDR3 length: 16 residues. CDR1 and CDR2 from the germline V gene are MNHEY and SVGAGI. The CDR3 here is CASSYATPRTASGYTF. The CDR3 region has the DNA TGTGCCAGCAGTTACGCGACCCCTCGGACTGCGTCCGGCTACACCTTC.

V gene TRBV4-3 combines with J gene TRBJ2-7; 8 nucleotides agree with TRBD2. Germline assignment: CDR1 LGHNA and CDR2 YSLEER. V gave up 0 bases and J gave up 0 bases; unmatched junction bases: 4. The CDR3 extends over 16 amino acids. The DNA of the CDR3 is TGCGCCAGCAGCCAAGATTGGCGGGAGGACTCCTACGAGCAGTACTTC. Protein: CASSQDWREDSYEQYF.

The chain combines TRBV9 with TRBJ2-2, with 7 bases identical to TRBD1. Germline lookup yields CDR1 SGDLS and CDR2 YYNGEE. Losses at the gene ends were 3 bases for V and 0 bases for J; bases not matched to a gene: 17. The CDR3 contains 20 residues. The CDR3 region is CASSEGTATPNIANTGELFF. CDR3 coding DNA: TGTGCCAGCAGCGAGGGGACAGCAACCCCGAATATAGCGAACACCGGGGAGCTGTTTTTT.

The V and J genes are TRBV11-2 and TRBJ2-5; no clear D gene. The CDR3 totals 14 residues. The V and J ends lost 0 bases and 2 bases respectively, with 7 bases between them. Germline assignment: CDR1 SGHAT and CDR2 FQNNGV. The DNA of the CDR3 is TGTGCCAGCAGCTTAGACAGGTTACAAGAGACCCAGTACTTC. This codes for CASSLDRLQETQYF.

The chain joins TRBV18 to TRBJ2-7, with 9 bases fitting TRBD1. The CDR3 is 15 residues long. Germline-derived CDR1 and CDR2 are KGHSH and LQKENI. After removal of 5 bases from V and 2 bases from J, the junction contained 7 bases not matched to a gene. In DNA form, the CDR3 reads TGTGCCAGCTCAGAAGGACAGGGGTCGACCTACGAGCAGTACTTC. It specifies CASSEGQGSTYEQYF.

This clone has only one observation. The chain couples TRBV19 to TRBJ1-4, with 9 positions matching TRBD1. V shed 6 bases, J shed 8 bases, and the junction held 4 bases outside the gene matches. CDR3 length: 13 residues. CDR1 is LNHDA, CDR2 SQIVND, per germline (reference sequence). The CDR3 loop reads CASRNRGREKLFF. As DNA, the CDR3 is TGTGCCAGTAGGAACAGGGGGCGCGAAAAACTGTTTTTT.

V and J are TRBV30 and TRBJ1-3, with TRBD1 as a possible D gene (5 bases). V lost 8 bases and J 0 bases, leaving 8 bases between the germline ends. CDR1 and CDR2 from the germline V gene are GTSNPN and SVGIG (reference sequence). The CDR3 sequence is 12 residues long. Here the CDR3 reads CAMGLSGNTIYF. CDR3 bases: TGTGCCATGGGGCTCTCTGGAAACACCATATATTTT.

This clone was found a few times. The chain is built from TRBV18 and TRBJ1-1; maybe TRBD1 (5 bases). The CDR3 length is 16 residues. V was trimmed by 3 bases and J by 1 base, leaving 15 bases between them. CDR1 and CDR2 from the germline V gene are KGHSH and LQKENI. CDR3 nucleotide sequence: TGTGCCAGCTCACCGGAAAGGGGCCGTACGAACACTGAAGCTTTCTTT. This encodes CASSPERGRTNTEAFF. The full variable domain, rest sourced from reference TRBV18 and TRBJ1-1, is NAGVMQNPRHLVRRRGQEARLRCSPMKGHSHVYWYRQLPEEGLKFMVYLQKENIIDESGMPKERFSAEFPKEGPSILRIQQVVRGDSAAYFCASSPERGRTNTEAFFGQGTRLTVV.

At least ten counts were recorded for this clone. The chain combines TRBV11-3 with TRBJ2-1; TRBD2 agrees at 14 bases. Germline V CDR1 and CDR2: SGHNT, YENEEA. V lost 4 bases, J lost 6 bases, and 5 bases stayed unmatched. The CDR3 contains 16 residues. The CDR3 DNA is TGTGCCAGCAGCTCAGCCGGGACTAGCGGGAGCAATGAGCAGTTCTTC. Translating it yields CASSSAGTSGSNEQFF.

The chain carries TRBV6-5 and TRBJ1-1; D might be TRBD1 (5 bases). The CDR3 covers 13 residues. V shed 0 bases and J shed 10 bases, with 12 bases lying between them. Germline CDR1 is MNHEY and CDR2 is SVGAGI. The CDR3 bases are TGTGCCAGCAGTTACTCGAGCCAGGGCCGAGCTTTCTTT. Encoded protein: CASSYSSQGRAFF.

The chain couples TRBV19 to TRBJ2-1; TRBD1 might be the D (6 bases). This CDR3 contains 13 residues. Trimming pared 0 bases from V and 15 bases from J, leaving 15 bases between. Germline values: CDR1 LNHDA, CDR2 SQIVND (reference sequence). The CDR3 sequence: CASSIDQGKTRFF. CDR3 DNA sequence: TGTGCCAGTAGTATAGATCAGGGGAAGACGCGGTTCTTC.

The V and J genes are TRBV30 and TRBJ1-2, with D tentatively TRBD1 (6 bases). CDR3 length equals 15 residues. V shed 0 bases and J shed 1 base, with 12 bases lying between them. Germline lookup yields CDR1 GTSNPN and CDR2 SVGIG (reference sequence). The CDR3 region has the DNA TGTGCCTGGAGTGTACAACAGGGCGGTAACTATGGCTACACCTTC. Translated, it gives CAWSVQQGGNYGYTF.

The chain is built from TRBV5-4 and TRBJ1-5; D is perhaps TRBD1 (5 bases). V shed 0 bases and J shed 5 bases, with 12 bases lying between them. From germline, CDR1 is SGHNT and CDR2 YYREEE (reference sequence). The CDR3 contains 15 residues. The CDR3 loop reads CASSLDQGLHQPQHF. CDR3 nucleotides: TGTGCCAGCAGCTTGGATCAGGGTCTACATCAGCCCCAGCATTTT.

The genes are TRBV30 and TRBJ2-7; 10 bases agree with TRBD2. Germline lookup yields CDR1 GTSNPN and CDR2 SVGIG (reference sequence). V dropped 0 bases and J dropped 7; count of bases not matched to a gene: 3. CDR3 size: 13 residues. The CDR3 sequence: CAWSVLAGLEQYF. The CDR3 bases are TGTGCCTGGAGTGTACTAGCGGGGCTAGAGCAGTACTTC.

The V and J genes are TRBV20-1 and TRBJ2-5, with a weak D call TRBD2 (5 bases). Germline-derived CDR1 and CDR2 are DFQATT and SNEGSKA (reference sequence). The CDR3 contains 11 residues. V gave up 2 bases and J gave up 7 bases, with 8 bases separating them. In DNA form, the CDR3 reads TGCAGTGCTAGACCCGAGGGGACCCAGTACTTC. Its protein is CSARPEGTQYF.

This clone is a singleton in its sample. The J gene is TRBJ2-3, the V gene TRBV28; 7 bases match TRBD2. J lost 3 bases, V lost 8 bases, and 11 bases had no gene match. CDR3 size: 15 residues. Per germline, CDR1 MDHEN and CDR2 SYDVKM. The CDR3 is CASLFKRESTDTQYF. The CDR3 nucleotides read TGTGCCAGCCTATTTAAGCGGGAAAGTACAGATACGCAGTATTTT.

J is TRBJ2-3 and V is TRBV29-1, with TRBD2 matching over 12 bases. CDR1 and CDR2 from the germline V gene are SQVTM and ANQGSEA. With V trimmed by 3 bases and J by 0 bases, 7 bases remained unmatched. CDR3 length: 17 residues. The CDR3 loop is CSVEGLAGGKSTDTQYF. CDR3 DNA: TGCAGCGTTGAGGGCCTAGCGGGGGGGAAAAGCACAGATACGCAGTATTTT.

The chain has TRBV5-1 and TRBJ2-3; 7 bases fit TRBD2. The CDR3 totals 14 residues. The germline gives CDR1 SGHRS, CDR2 YFSETQ. After removal of 2 bases from V and 1 base from J, the junction contained 1 base not matched to a gene. CDR3 sequence: CASSLAGRTDTQYF. In nucleotides, the CDR3 is TGCGCCAGCAGCTTAGCGGGACGCACAGATACGCAGTATTTT.

This chain's CDR3 is CASSSGGDRGQPQHF. The CDR3 DNA reads TGTGCCAGCTCCTCCGGAGGGGACAGGGGACAGCCCCAGCATTTT. This sequence joins TRBV18 and TRBJ1-5; 10 bases agree with TRBD1. This CDR3 comprises 15 residues. The V gene end was trimmed by 6 bases and the J gene end by 7 bases; junction bases not matched to a gene: 9. Germline CDR1 KGHSH, CDR2 LQKENI.

This chain connects TRBV6-5 to TRBJ2-1; 8 nucleotides agree with TRBD1. Trimming at V came to 4 bases and at J to 6 bases, leaving 5 bases not matched to a gene. The germline V gene has CDR1 MNHEY and CDR2 SVGAGI. The CDR3 extends over 14 amino acids. The CDR3 coding sequence is TGTGCCAGCAGTTTCCTGGACAGGGTCAATGAGCAGTTCTTC. It specifies CASSFLDRVNEQFF.

V and J are TRBV4-2 and TRBJ2-1; D is unresolved. There are 15 residues in the CDR3. Trimming removed 4 bases from V and 6 bases from J, with 16 bases in between. Germline values: CDR1 LGHNA, CDR2 YNFKEQ. The CDR3 sequence is CASSLGRGPSNEQFF. The CDR3 DNA follows: TGTGCCAGCAGCCTAGGTCGAGGCCCCTCCAATGAGCAGTTCTTC.

A few counts support this clone. The gene calls are TRBV6-6 and TRBJ2-3, with 8 bases lining up with TRBD1. Germline-derived CDR1 and CDR2 are MNHNY and SVGAGI (reference sequence). J was trimmed by 1 base and V by 5 bases; bases with no gene match: 11. This CDR3 is built from 17 residues. CDR3 sequence reads: CASSPRTGSSGTDTQYF. CDR3 bases: TGTGCCAGCAGTCCCCGGACAGGGAGTTCGGGCACAGATACGCAGTATTTT.